These T cell receptor beta chains were read from a single sample in a study of blood T cell repertoires in COVID-19. Generated by immunoSEQ multiplex PCR, the TCRdb table keeps only in-frame clones and is missing some. The sample yields around 100,000 clones, about 86% seen once. The sequenced sample consisted of peripheral blood. Source of these receptors: an elderly man with acute or convalescent COVID-19. The CDR3 runs from the conserved cysteine through the conserved F or W. Fields, in order: D gene, V gene, J gene, clone size, CDR3 DNA, CDR3 protein. The D gene is left open where the match is weak. Size values are once, few and many counts, or a class for expanded clones, and some rows have none.

D: .
V: TRBV5-6
J: TRBJ2-1
size: .
DNA: TGTGCCAGCACCCGGTCGGGCCAGGGTAGGGATAATGAGCAGTTCTTC
CDR3: CASTRSGQGRDNEQFF

D: .
V: TRBV19
J: TRBJ1-5
size: .
DNA: TGTGCCAGTAGAGAGGAATATCAGCCCCAGCATTTT
CDR3: CASREEYQPQHF

D: .
V: TRBV7-2
J: TRBJ2-3
size: .
DNA: TGTGCCAGCAGCGGGGACATAACTAGCACAGATACGCAGTATTTT
CDR3: CASSGDITSTDTQYF

D: .
V: TRBV4-1
J: TRBJ2-5
size: few
DNA: TGCGCCAGCAGCCGGAACCCGACAGTGCAAGAGACCCAGTACTTC
CDR3: CASSRNPTVQETQYF

D: TRBD1
V: TRBV25-1
J: TRBJ1-4
size: .
DNA: TGTGCCAGCAGTGAGGGACAGTTTAATGAAAAACTGTTTTTT
CDR3: CASSEGQFNEKLFF

D: .
V: TRBV4-3
J: TRBJ1-1
size: .
DNA: TGCGCCAGCAGCCTCAAAATGAACACTGAAGCTTTCTTT
CDR3: CASSLKMNTEAFF

D: .
V: TRBV7-2
J: TRBJ2-5
size: once
DNA: TGTGCCAGCAGCTTTAAAGAGACCCAGTACTTC
CDR3: CASSFKETQYF

D: TRBD1
V: TRBV10-3
J: TRBJ2-7
size: .
DNA: TGTGCCACCTGGGGACAGGGAAGCTCCTACGAGCAGTACTTC
CDR3: CATWGQGSSYEQYF

D: .
V: TRBV4-1
J: TRBJ1-1
size: .
DNA: TGCGCCAGCAGCCAAGGAGACAGATCGAACACTGAAGCTTTCTTT
CDR3: CASSQGDRSNTEAFF

D: .
V: TRBV11-2
J: TRBJ1-4
size: .
DNA: TGTGCCAGCAGCTTAACAGTGAGAGCTAATGAAAAACTGTTTTTT
CDR3: CASSLTVRANEKLFF

D: .
V: TRBV6-1
J: TRBJ2-7
size: .
DNA: TGTGCCAGCAGTGATGCCGGGACAACCCAGCTCAAGCAGTACTTC
CDR3: CASSDAGTTQLKQYF

D: .
V: TRBV7-9
J: TRBJ2-1
size: .
DNA: TGTGCCAGCAGCTTAATGCGGAGCTCCTACAATGAGCAGTTCTTC
CDR3: CASSLMRSSYNEQFF

D: TRBD1
V: TRBV28
J: TRBJ1-4
size: .
DNA: TGTGCCAGCAGTTCTGACAGGGATCCTTCAACTAATGAAAAACTGTTTTTT
CDR3: CASSSDRDPSTNEKLFF

D: TRBD1
V: TRBV29-1
J: TRBJ1-1
size: .
DNA: TGCAGCGTTGGATCGATGGACAGGGGGATTGTAAGCACTGAAGCTTTCTTT
CDR3: CSVGSMDRGIVSTEAFF

D: TRBD1
V: TRBV25-1
J: TRBJ2-2
size: .
DNA: TGTGCCAGCAGTGCCACAGGGGGGACCACCGGGGAGCTGTTTTTT
CDR3: CASSATGGTTGELFF

D: TRBD1
V: TRBV16
J: TRBJ1-1
size: .
DNA: TGTGCCAGCAGCCGACAGGGAATGAACACTGAAGCTTTCTTT
CDR3: CASSRQGMNTEAFF

D: .
V: TRBV14
J: TRBJ2-7
size: .
DNA: TGTGCCAGCAGCCAAGAGAAAGGTGTAGGACAAACCTACGAGCAGTACTTC
CDR3: CASSQEKGVGQTYEQYF

D: TRBD1
V: TRBV6-5
J: TRBJ1-5
size: few
DNA: TGTGCCAGCGTCAGGGGGTACGACAATCAGCCCCAGCATTTT
CDR3: CASVRGYDNQPQHF